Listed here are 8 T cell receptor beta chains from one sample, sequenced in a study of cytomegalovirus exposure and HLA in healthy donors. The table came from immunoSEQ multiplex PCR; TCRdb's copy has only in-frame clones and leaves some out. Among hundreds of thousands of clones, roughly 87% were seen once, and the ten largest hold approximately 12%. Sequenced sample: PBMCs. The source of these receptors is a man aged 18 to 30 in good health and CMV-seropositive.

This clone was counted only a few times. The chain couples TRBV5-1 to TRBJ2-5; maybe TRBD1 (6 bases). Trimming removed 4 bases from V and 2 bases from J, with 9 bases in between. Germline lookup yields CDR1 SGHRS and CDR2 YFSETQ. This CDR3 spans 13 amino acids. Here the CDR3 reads CASSEGHQETQYF. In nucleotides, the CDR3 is TGCGCCAGCAGCGAGGGACATCAAGAGACCCAGTACTTC.

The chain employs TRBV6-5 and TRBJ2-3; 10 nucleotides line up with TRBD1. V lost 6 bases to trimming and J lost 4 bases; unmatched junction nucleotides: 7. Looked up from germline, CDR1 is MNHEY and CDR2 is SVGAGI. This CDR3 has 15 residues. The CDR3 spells CASSPRQGASDTQYF. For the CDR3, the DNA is TGTGCCAGCAGCCCCAGACAGGGGGCGTCAGATACGCAGTATTTT.

The CDR3 loop is CSVERGGTGELFF. CDR3 DNA sequence: TGCAGCGTTGAGAGGGGTGGCACCGGGGAGCTGTTTTTT. The gene calls are TRBV29-1 and TRBJ2-2; TRBD1 or TRBD2 may be the D gene (5 bases each). The V gene lost 3 bases and the J gene lost 4 bases, with 9 bases spanning the gap. The germline V gene encodes CDR1 SQVTM and CDR2 ANQGSEA. The CDR3 extends over 13 amino acids.

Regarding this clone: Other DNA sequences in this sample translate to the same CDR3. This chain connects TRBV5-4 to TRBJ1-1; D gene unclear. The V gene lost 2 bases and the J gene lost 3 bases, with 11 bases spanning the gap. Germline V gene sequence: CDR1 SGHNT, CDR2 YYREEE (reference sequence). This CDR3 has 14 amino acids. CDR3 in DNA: TGTGCCAGCAGCTTAGCGCGGGGAGACACTGAAGCTTTCTTT. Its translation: CASSLARGDTEAFF.

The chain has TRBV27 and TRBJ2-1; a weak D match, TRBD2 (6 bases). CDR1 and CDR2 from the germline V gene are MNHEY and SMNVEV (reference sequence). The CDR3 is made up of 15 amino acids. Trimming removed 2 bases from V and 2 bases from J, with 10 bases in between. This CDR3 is CASSLDSGTYNEQFF. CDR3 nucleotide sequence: TGTGCCAGCAGTTTAGATAGCGGAACCTACAATGAGCAGTTCTTC.

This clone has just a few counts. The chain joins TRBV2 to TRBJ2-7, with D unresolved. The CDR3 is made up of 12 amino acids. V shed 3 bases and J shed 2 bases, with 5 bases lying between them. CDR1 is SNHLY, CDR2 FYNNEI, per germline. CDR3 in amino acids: CASSDQTYEQYF. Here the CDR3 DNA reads TGTGCCAGCAGTGACCAGACCTACGAGCAGTACTTC.

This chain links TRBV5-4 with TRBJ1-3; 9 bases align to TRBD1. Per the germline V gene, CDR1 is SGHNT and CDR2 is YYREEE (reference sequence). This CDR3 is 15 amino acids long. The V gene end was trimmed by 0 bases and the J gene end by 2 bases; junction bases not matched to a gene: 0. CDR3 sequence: CASSLGTGAGNTIYF. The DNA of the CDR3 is TGTGCCAGCAGCTTGGGGACAGGGGCTGGAAACACCATATATTTT.

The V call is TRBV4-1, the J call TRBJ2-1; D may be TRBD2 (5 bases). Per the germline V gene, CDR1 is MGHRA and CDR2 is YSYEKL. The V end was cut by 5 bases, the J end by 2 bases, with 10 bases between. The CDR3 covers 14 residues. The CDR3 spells CASSFRDTYNEQFF. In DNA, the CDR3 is TGCGCCAGCAGCTTCCGGGATACCTACAATGAGCAGTTCTTC.